A single sample gave rise to the 16 T cell receptor beta chains below, sequenced in a study of blood T cells in healthy people across ages. Together with a sample-barcoded 5' primer, a J-beta primer mix was included in a second PCR lasting roughly 6 to 12 cycles. TCRdb re-called the 5' RACE reads through MiXCR, storing one row per CDR3 protein. The sample lists about 900,000 distinct CDR3 sequences; approximately 59% were seen once. The source material was blood. Receptors originate from a man aged 25 to 40 in good health.

About this clonotype itself: One junction end does not reproduce the germline sequence, and a read error may be involved. The chain combines TRBV6-6 with TRBJ2-7; TRBD2 aligns across 8 bases. The V gene's germline CDR1 is MNHNY and CDR2 SVGAGI (reference sequence). The CDR3 has 11 amino acids. This CDR3 reads CGTGGKYEQYF. CDR3 sequence (DNA): TGCGGGACGGGGGGGAAATACGAGCAGTACTTC.

On this clonotype: The junction and the germline gene differ at one end; a read error may be behind it. The chain combines TRBV9 with TRBJ2-5; D is perhaps TRBD1 or TRBD2 (5 bases each). Germline V gene data show CDR1 as SGDLS and CDR2 as YYNGEE. The CDR3 has 14 residues. The CDR3 region is CASSDSGNWETQYF. DNA of the CDR3: TGTGCCAGCAGCGATTCAGGGAATTGGGAGACCCAGTACTTT.

V is TRBV7-2 and J is TRBJ2-3; perhaps TRBD2 as D (5 bases). Germline V gene data show CDR1 as SGHTA and CDR2 as FQGNSA. Trimming removed 2 bases from V and 3 bases from J, with 15 bases in between. The CDR3 contains 16 residues. The CDR3 loop reads CASSLSPTRTTDTQYF. The CDR3 nucleotides read TGTGCCAGCAGCTTATCCCCTACTAGGACGACAGATACGCAGTATTTT.

This chain links TRBV28 with TRBJ2-5; D ambiguous. The end of the DNA fits TRBJ2-7 better, so the J call may be wrong. The CDR3 sequence is 16 residues long. CDR1 is MDHEN, CDR2 SYDVKM, per germline. CDR3 nucleotides: TGTGCCAGCAGTTTAACCTTTAGGGCAGGTTTGACCGAGCAGTACTTC. This sequence encodes CASSLTFRAGLTEQYF.

The gene calls are TRBV6-2 or TRBV6-3 and TRBJ2-3; D is tentatively TRBD1 or TRBD2 (5 bases each). This CDR3 spans 15 amino acids. V was shortened by 6 bases and J by 6 bases, with 19 bases between the two germline ends. CDR1 and CDR2 from the germline V gene are MNHEY and SVGEGT. The CDR3: CASSGTSSIRDTQYF. The CDR3 nucleotides read TGTGCCAGCAGCGGGACCTCATCTATCCGGGATACGCAGTATTTT.

This rearrangement joins TRBV9 to TRBJ2-7, with 9 bases lining up with TRBD1. The J call is uncertain, as TRBJ2-5 better fits the DNA end. CDR1 and CDR2 (germline): SGDLS, YYNGEE. The CDR3 is 15 amino acids. CDR3 sequence: CASSAGGGQGQTQYF. In DNA, the CDR3 is TGTGCCAGCAGCGCCGGTGGGGGACAGGGCCAGACCCAGTACTTC.

The chain carries TRBV28 and TRBJ2-1; D perhaps matches TRBD1 (5 bases). Germline V lookup: CDR1 MDHEN, CDR2 SYDVKM. The CDR3 is 15 amino acids. Trimming cost V 5 bases and J 4 bases, with 15 bases left between them. For the CDR3, the DNA is TGTGCCAGCAGTCTCCCCCAGGGCAGTTACAATGAGCAGTTCTTC. This sequence encodes CASSLPQGSYNEQFF.

The chain carries TRBV2 and TRBJ2-1, with 7 positions matching TRBD2. The V gene's germline CDR1 is SNHLY and CDR2 FYNNEI. The V segment lost 7 bases and the J segment 13 bases; nucleotides outside the gene matches: 10. The CDR3 runs to 12 residues. CDR3 protein: CASIEGRETQFF. For the CDR3, the DNA is TGTGCCAGCATCGAGGGGAGGGAGACCCAGTTCTTC.

This chain links TRBV2 with TRBJ2-5, with 7 bases lining up with TRBD2. From germline, CDR1 is SNHLY and CDR2 FYNNEI. V trimming: 6 bases; J trimming: 2 bases; junction bases outside the gene matches: 6. The CDR3 has 14 residues. The CDR3 loop reads CASRAGREQETQYF. The CDR3 DNA reads as TGTGCCAGCAGAGCGGGACGGGAACAAGAGACCCAGTACTTC.

This clonotype was detected only a few times. This chain joins TRBV4-3 and TRBJ1-2; a possible D gene is TRBD1 (6 bases). The CDR3 length is 15 residues. Trimming cost V 0 bases and J 4 bases, with 12 bases left between them. Germline V lookup: CDR1 LGHNA, CDR2 YSLEER. Here the CDR3 DNA reads TGCGCCAGCAGCCAAGATCTCAGGGGAGGCTATGGCTACACCTTC. Amino acids: CASSQDLRGGYGYTF.

This clonotype has a handful of counts. The rearrangement links TRBV9 to TRBJ2-1, with D maybe TRBD2 (6 bases). CDR3 size: 13 residues. CDR1 is SGDLS, CDR2 YYNGEE, per germline. Deletions cut 2 bases from V and 6 bases from J, with 9 bases between. The CDR3 reads CASSVKGGNEQFF. Written as DNA, the CDR3 is TGTGCCAGCAGCGTTAAGGGAGGCAATGAGCAGTTCTTC.

The V gene is TRBV6-2 or TRBV6-3, the J gene TRBJ2-3; D is undetermined. CDR1 and CDR2 from the germline V gene are MNHEY and SVGEGT. This CDR3 is built from 11 residues. The CDR3 is CATTQQKRKYF. The CDR3 DNA sequence: TGTGCAACCACCCAGCAGAAAAGGAAGTATTTT.

This rearrangement joins TRBV7-2 to TRBJ2-1, with 13 positions matching TRBD2. CDR1 is SGHTA, CDR2 FQGNSA, per germline. There are 15 residues in the CDR3. V gave up 3 bases and J gave up 10 bases; unmatched junction bases: 6. The CDR3 coding sequence is TGTGCCAGCAGCTTGACTAGCGGGGGGCACTGGGAGCAGTTCTTC. Translating it yields CASSLTSGGHWEQFF.

A note on this clonotype: Relative to the germline gene, one junction end is altered; a read error may explain this. This chain joins TRBV28 and TRBJ2-7; 9 bases fit TRBD1. The CDR3 runs 14 residues. Germline assignment: CDR1 MDHEN and CDR2 SYDVKM. CDR3 sequence (DNA): TGTGCCAGTAGTTTATTAGGGACAGGGTACGAGCAGTACTTC. The encoded protein is CASSLLGTGYEQYF. The whole variable domain, filled in from reference TRBV28 and TRBJ2-7, reads DVKVTQSSRYLVKRTGEKVFLECVQDMDHENMFWYRQDPGLGLRLIYFSYDVKMKEKGDIPEGYSVSREKKERFSLILESASTNQTSMYLCASSLLGTGYEQYFGPGTRLTVT.

This chain uses TRBV7-2 with TRBJ2-7; no definite D call. In germline, CDR1 is SGHTA, CDR2 FQGNSA. Trimming removed 3 bases from V and 2 bases from J, with 8 bases in between. This CDR3 is 13 amino acids long. CDR3 bases: TGTGCCAGCAGCTTCTCGGCTACCTACGAGCAGTACTTC. It specifies CASSFSATYEQYF.

The rearrangement joins TRBV5-1 to TRBJ1-5, with a possible D match to TRBD1 (5 bases). CDR3 length: 15 amino acids. V lost 2 bases and J 7 bases, leaving 16 bases between the germline ends. Germline assignment: CDR1 SGHRS and CDR2 YFSETQ. The CDR3 loop reads CASSFGTDVRQPQHF. The CDR3 nucleotides are TGCGCCAGCAGCTTTGGGACCGACGTGCGGCAGCCCCAGCATTTT.